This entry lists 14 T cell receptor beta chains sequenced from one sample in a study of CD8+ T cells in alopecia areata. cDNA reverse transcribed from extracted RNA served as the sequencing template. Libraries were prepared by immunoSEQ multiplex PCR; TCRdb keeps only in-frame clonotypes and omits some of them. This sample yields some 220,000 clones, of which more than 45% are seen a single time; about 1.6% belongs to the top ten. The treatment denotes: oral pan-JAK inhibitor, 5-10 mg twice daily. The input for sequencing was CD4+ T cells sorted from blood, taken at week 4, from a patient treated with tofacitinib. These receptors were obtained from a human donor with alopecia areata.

The CDR3 sequence: CASRGETRAPYEQYF. The CDR3 nucleotides read TGCGCCAGCAGGGGGGAGACTAGAGCTCCCTACGAGCAGTACTTC. This chain joins TRBV5-1 and TRBJ2-7; tentative D call: TRBD2 (6 bases). The CDR3 is made up of 15 amino acids. With 5 bases removed from V and 2 bases from J, the gap between germline ends came to 17 bases. Germline lookup yields CDR1 SGHRS and CDR2 YFSETQ.

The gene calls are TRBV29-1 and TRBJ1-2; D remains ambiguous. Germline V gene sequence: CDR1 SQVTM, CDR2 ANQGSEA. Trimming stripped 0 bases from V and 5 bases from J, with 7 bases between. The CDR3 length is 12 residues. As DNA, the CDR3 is TGCAGCGTTGAAGATCGTGAGTATGGCTACACCTTC. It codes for CSVEDREYGYTF.

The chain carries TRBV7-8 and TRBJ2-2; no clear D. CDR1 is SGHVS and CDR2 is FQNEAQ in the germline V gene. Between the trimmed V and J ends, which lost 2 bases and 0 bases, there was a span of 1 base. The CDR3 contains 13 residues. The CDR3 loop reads CASSLPNTGELFF. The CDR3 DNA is TGTGCCAGCAGCTTACCGAACACCGGGGAGCTGTTTTTT.

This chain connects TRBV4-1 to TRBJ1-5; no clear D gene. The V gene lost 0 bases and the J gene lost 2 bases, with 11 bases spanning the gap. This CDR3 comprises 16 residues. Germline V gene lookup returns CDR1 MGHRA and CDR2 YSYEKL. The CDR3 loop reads CASSQELGARNQPQHF. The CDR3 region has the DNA TGCGCCAGCAGCCAAGAACTCGGAGCACGCAATCAGCCCCAGCATTTT.

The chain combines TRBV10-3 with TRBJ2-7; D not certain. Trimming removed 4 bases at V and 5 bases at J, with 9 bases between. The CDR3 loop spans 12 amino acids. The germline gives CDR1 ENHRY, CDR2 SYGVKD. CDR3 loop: CAISGINHEQYF. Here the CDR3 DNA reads TGTGCCATCAGTGGAATCAACCACGAGCAGTACTTC.

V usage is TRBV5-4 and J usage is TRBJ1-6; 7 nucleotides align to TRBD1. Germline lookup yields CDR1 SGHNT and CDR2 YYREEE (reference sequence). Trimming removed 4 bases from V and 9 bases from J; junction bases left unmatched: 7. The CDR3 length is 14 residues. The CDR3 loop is CASSLRDSGSPLHF. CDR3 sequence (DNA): TGTGCCAGCAGCCTCCGGGACAGCGGTTCACCCCTCCACTTT.

DNA for the CDR3: TGTGCCAGCAGCCCGAGGTGGCTAGCCTACGAGCAGTACTTC. As protein: CASSPRWLAYEQYF. This chain uses TRBV9 with TRBJ2-7; no clear D gene. The germline V gene has CDR1 SGDLS and CDR2 YYNGEE. The CDR3 covers 14 residues. V shed 4 bases and J shed 2 bases, with 13 bases lying between them.

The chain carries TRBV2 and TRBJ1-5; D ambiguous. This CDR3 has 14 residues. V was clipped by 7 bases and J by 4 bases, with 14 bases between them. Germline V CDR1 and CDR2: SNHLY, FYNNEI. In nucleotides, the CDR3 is TGTGCCAGCAATGTGGGTGGAGTTAATCAGCCCCAGCATTTT. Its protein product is CASNVGGVNQPQHF. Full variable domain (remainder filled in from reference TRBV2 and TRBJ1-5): EPEVTQTPSHQVTQMGQEVILRCVPISNHLYFYWYRQILGQKVEFLVSFYNNEISEKSEIFDDQFSVERPDGSNFTLKIRSTKLEDSAMYFCASNVGGVNQPQHFGDGTRLSIL.

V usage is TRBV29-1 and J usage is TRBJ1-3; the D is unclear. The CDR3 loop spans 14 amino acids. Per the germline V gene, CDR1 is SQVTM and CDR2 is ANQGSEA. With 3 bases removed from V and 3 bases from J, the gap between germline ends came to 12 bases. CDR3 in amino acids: CSVERTLGGNTIYF. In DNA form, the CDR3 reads TGCAGCGTTGAGAGAACGTTGGGTGGAAACACCATATATTTT.

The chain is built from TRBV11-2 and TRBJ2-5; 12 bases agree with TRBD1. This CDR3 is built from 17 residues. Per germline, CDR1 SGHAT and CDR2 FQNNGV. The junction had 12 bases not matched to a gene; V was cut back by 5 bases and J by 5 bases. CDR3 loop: CASSRLTGTGGRETQYF. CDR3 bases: TGTGCCAGCAGCCGTTTGACCGGGACAGGGGGCCGGGAGACCCAGTACTTC.

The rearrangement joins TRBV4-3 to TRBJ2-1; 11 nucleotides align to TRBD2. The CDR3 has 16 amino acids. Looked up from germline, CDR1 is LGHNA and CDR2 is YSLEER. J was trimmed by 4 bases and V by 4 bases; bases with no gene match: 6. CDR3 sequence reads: CASSPLAGGLYNEQFF. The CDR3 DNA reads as TGCGCCAGCAGCCCCCTAGCGGGGGGTCTATACAATGAGCAGTTCTTC.

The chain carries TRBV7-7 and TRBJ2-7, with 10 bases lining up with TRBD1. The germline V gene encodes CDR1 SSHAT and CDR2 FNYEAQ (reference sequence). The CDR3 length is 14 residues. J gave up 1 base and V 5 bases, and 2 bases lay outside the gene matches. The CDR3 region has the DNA TGTGCCAGCAGCGCGGGACAGGGGTCCTACGAGCAGTACTTC. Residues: CASSAGQGSYEQYF.

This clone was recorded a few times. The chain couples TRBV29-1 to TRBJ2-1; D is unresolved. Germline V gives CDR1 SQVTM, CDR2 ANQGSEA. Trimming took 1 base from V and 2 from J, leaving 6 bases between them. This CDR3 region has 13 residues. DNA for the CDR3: TGCAGCGTTGAAGTTACGGCCTACAATGAGCAGTTCTTC. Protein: CSVEVTAYNEQFF.

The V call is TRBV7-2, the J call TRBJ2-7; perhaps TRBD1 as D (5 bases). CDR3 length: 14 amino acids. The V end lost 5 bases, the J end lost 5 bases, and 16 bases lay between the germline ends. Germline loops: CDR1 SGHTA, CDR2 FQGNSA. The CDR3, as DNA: TGTGCCAGCAGCCGACAGTGGGGTTCCGACGAGCAGTACTTC. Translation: CASSRQWGSDEQYF.